This TCR beta chain was documented in a study of T-cell memory formation after mild COVID-19. V dropped 5 bases and J dropped 0 bases, with 10 bases sitting between them. The CDR3 length is 13 residues. Germline CDR1 is SQVTM and CDR2 is ANQGSEA. TCRdb passed the 5' RACE reads through MiXCR, listing each CDR3 protein once. The sample lists some 350,000 distinct CDR3 sequences, over 10% seen once, with 20% to 25% in the top ten. This clonotype showed up just a few times. The specimen was PBMCs or a T cell subset sorted from them (not recorded which). The TCR sequence derives from a man between 18 and 35 years old who had mild COVID-19 (a few samples of this study predate the infection). Cell type and time point are not known. This chain joins TRBV29-1 and TRBJ2-5, with D tentatively TRBD1 or TRBD2 (5 bases each). In DNA, the CDR3 is TGCAGCGTTAAGGGACCGTACCAAGAGACCCAGTACTTC. This translates into CSVKGPYQETQYF.